Listed below are T cell receptor beta chains from one sample, sequenced in a study of CD8+CD57+ T cells in acquired aplastic anemia. Each CDR3 protein is one row after TCRdb ran MiXCR on the reads. The table has 150,000 to 200,000 distinct CDR3 sequences, 50% to 75% seen once. Sequencing was performed on sorted CD4+, CD8+, or CD8+CD57+ T cells (not recorded which) from PBMCs. The receptors were sampled from a human donor in good health. The CDR3 runs from the conserved cysteine through the conserved F or W. Each record gives: clone size, J gene, CDR3 length, D gene, V gene, CDR3 protein, CDR3 DNA. A D gene is named only where the DNA matches it firmly. Expanded clones are given a class, and other clones once, few, many or no size at all.

clone size: -; J gene: TRBJ2-7; CDR3 length: 15; D gene: TRBD1; V gene: TRBV9; CDR3 protein: CASSVVGDRAYEQYF; CDR3 DNA: TGTGCCAGCAGCGTAGTTGGGGACAGGGCCTACGAGCAGTACTTC
clone size: -; J gene: TRBJ2-7; CDR3 length: 13; D gene: TRBD2; V gene: TRBV29-1; CDR3 protein: CSAHPSGSYEQYF; CDR3 DNA: TGCAGCGCCCACCCTAGCGGGAGCTACGAGCAGTACTTC
clone size: -; J gene: TRBJ1-3; CDR3 length: 16; D gene: -; V gene: TRBV9; CDR3 protein: CASTRTAANSGNTIYF; CDR3 DNA: TGTGCCAGCACCCGGACAGCGGCGAACTCTGGAAACACCATATATTTT
clone size: -; J gene: TRBJ1-1; CDR3 length: 12; D gene: -; V gene: TRBV7-9; CDR3 protein: CASGLDGTEAFF; CDR3 DNA: TGTGCTAGTGGTTTGGACGGGACTGAAGCTTTCTTT
clone size: -; J gene: TRBJ1-2; CDR3 length: 13; D gene: -; V gene: TRBV20-1; CDR3 protein: CSAPSRVTGGYTF; CDR3 DNA: TGCAGTGCTCCCTCCAGGGTGACGGGAGGCTACACCTTC
clone size: -; J gene: TRBJ2-7; CDR3 length: 12; D gene: -; V gene: TRBV20-1; CDR3 protein: CSASRLTYEQYF; CDR3 DNA: TGCAGTGCTAGCAGACTTACCTACGAGCAGTACTTC
clone size: -; J gene: TRBJ2-7; CDR3 length: 14; D gene: TRBD1; V gene: TRBV2; CDR3 protein: CASSERTGTYEQYF; CDR3 DNA: TGTGCCAGCAGTGAACGGACAGGAACCTACGAGCAGTACTTC
clone size: -; J gene: TRBJ2-1; CDR3 length: 14; D gene: -; V gene: TRBV15; CDR3 protein: CATSRVGGDSEQFF; CDR3 DNA: TGTGCCACCAGCAGAGTCGGGGGGGACAGTGAGCAGTTCTTC
clone size: -; J gene: TRBJ2-1; CDR3 length: 14; D gene: TRBD2; V gene: TRBV20-1; CDR3 protein: CSARRGTRGNEQFF; CDR3 DNA: TGCAGTGCTAGGCGGGGGACTAGGGGCAATGAGCAGTTCTTC
clone size: many; J gene: TRBJ1-5; CDR3 length: 15; D gene: -; V gene: TRBV12-3/TRBV12-4; CDR3 protein: CASSSAPDLNQPQHF; CDR3 DNA: TGTGCCAGCAGTTCCGCCCCGGACCTCAATCAGCCCCAGCATTTT
clone size: -; J gene: TRBJ1-5; CDR3 length: 13; D gene: -; V gene: TRBV25-1; CDR3 protein: CASSTGFNQPQHF; CDR3 DNA: TGTGCCAGCAGTACAGGGTTCAATCAGCCCCAGCATTTT
clone size: -; J gene: TRBJ2-7; CDR3 length: 14; D gene: -; V gene: TRBV7-2; CDR3 protein: CASSLALFPGEQYF; CDR3 DNA: TGTGCCAGCAGCTTAGCGCTTTTCCCTGGCGAGCAGTACTTC
clone size: -; J gene: TRBJ2-1; CDR3 length: 12; D gene: -; V gene: TRBV20-1; CDR3 protein: CSARARYNEQFF; CDR3 DNA: TGCAGTGCTAGAGCTCGTTACAATGAGCAGTTCTTC
clone size: many; J gene: TRBJ2-3; CDR3 length: 15; D gene: -; V gene: TRBV19; CDR3 protein: CASSTSLASTDTQYF; CDR3 DNA: TGTGCCAGTAGTACCTCACTAGCTAGCACAGATACGCAGTATTTT
clone size: -; J gene: TRBJ2-7; CDR3 length: 13; D gene: TRBD2; V gene: TRBV10-3; CDR3 protein: CAITRGGSYEQYF; CDR3 DNA: TGTGCCATCACTCGGGGGGGCTCCTACGAGCAGTACTTC
clone size: few; J gene: TRBJ2-7; CDR3 length: 14; D gene: -; V gene: TRBV9; CDR3 protein: CASSVAGASYEQYF; CDR3 DNA: TGTGCCAGCAGCGTAGCCGGGGCCTCCTACGAGCAGTACTTC
clone size: many; J gene: TRBJ2-1; CDR3 length: 16; D gene: -; V gene: TRBV7-9; CDR3 protein: CASSVSGAGYYNEQFF; CDR3 DNA: TGTGCCAGCAGCGTGAGCGGAGCTGGGTACTACAATGAGCAGTTCTTC
clone size: -; J gene: TRBJ2-5; CDR3 length: 10; D gene: -; V gene: TRBV20-1; CDR3 protein: CSARRGDQYF; CDR3 DNA: TGCAGTGCCCGAAGGGGGGACCAGTACTTC
clone size: -; J gene: TRBJ1-5; CDR3 length: 12; D gene: TRBD1; V gene: TRBV19; CDR3 protein: CATRTGNQPQHF; CDR3 DNA: TGTGCCACCAGGACAGGGAATCAGCCCCAGCATTTT
clone size: -; J gene: TRBJ2-5; CDR3 length: 16; D gene: -; V gene: TRBV2; CDR3 protein: CTSTSPEFGGKETQYF; CDR3 DNA: TGTACCAGCACCTCGCCGGAGTTTGGAGGGAAAGAGACCCAGTACTTC
clone size: -; J gene: TRBJ1-1; CDR3 length: 14; D gene: -; V gene: TRBV20-1; CDR3 protein: CSARDSASGYEAFF; CDR3 DNA: TGCAGTGCTAGAGATAGCGCTAGCGGCTACGAAGCTTTCTTT
clone size: -; J gene: TRBJ2-1; CDR3 length: 11; D gene: -; V gene: TRBV29-1; CDR3 protein: CSVSLGYEQFF; CDR3 DNA: TGCAGCGTTAGCCTAGGCTATGAGCAGTTCTTC
clone size: -; J gene: TRBJ2-5; CDR3 length: 14; D gene: TRBD1; V gene: TRBV5-1; CDR3 protein: CASSFRGQGETQYF; CDR3 DNA: TGCGCCAGCAGCTTCAGGGGGCAGGGGGAGACCCAGTACTTC
clone size: few; J gene: TRBJ2-7; CDR3 length: 13; D gene: TRBD1; V gene: TRBV7-9; CDR3 protein: CASSRQTDRGQYF; CDR3 DNA: TGCGCCAGCAGCCGCCAGACGGACAGGGGGCAGTACTTC
clone size: few; J gene: TRBJ1-6; CDR3 length: 16; D gene: -; V gene: TRBV20-1; CDR3 protein: CSARAPDIEGNSPLHF; CDR3 DNA: TGCAGTGCTAGAGCCCCGGACATCGAAGGGAATTCACCCCTCCACTTT
clone size: -; J gene: TRBJ2-7; CDR3 length: 13; D gene: TRBD2; V gene: TRBV20-1; CDR3 protein: CSARDSSGYEQYF; CDR3 DNA: TGCAGTGCTAGAGATTCTAGCGGTTACGAGCAGTACTTC
clone size: -; J gene: TRBJ2-7; CDR3 length: 11; D gene: -; V gene: TRBV10-2; CDR3 protein: CASSGGNEQYF; CDR3 DNA: TGCGCCAGCAGTGGGGGAAACGAGCAGTACTTC
clone size: -; J gene: TRBJ1-2; CDR3 length: 13; D gene: -; V gene: TRBV11-1; CDR3 protein: CASSLVGADGYTF; CDR3 DNA: TGTGCCAGCAGCTTAGTAGGGGCGGATGGCTACACCTTC
clone size: -; J gene: TRBJ2-7; CDR3 length: 14; D gene: TRBD2; V gene: TRBV19; CDR3 protein: CASSTTSGGYEQYF; CDR3 DNA: TGTGCCAGTAGTACGACTAGCGGGGGATACGAGCAGTACTTC